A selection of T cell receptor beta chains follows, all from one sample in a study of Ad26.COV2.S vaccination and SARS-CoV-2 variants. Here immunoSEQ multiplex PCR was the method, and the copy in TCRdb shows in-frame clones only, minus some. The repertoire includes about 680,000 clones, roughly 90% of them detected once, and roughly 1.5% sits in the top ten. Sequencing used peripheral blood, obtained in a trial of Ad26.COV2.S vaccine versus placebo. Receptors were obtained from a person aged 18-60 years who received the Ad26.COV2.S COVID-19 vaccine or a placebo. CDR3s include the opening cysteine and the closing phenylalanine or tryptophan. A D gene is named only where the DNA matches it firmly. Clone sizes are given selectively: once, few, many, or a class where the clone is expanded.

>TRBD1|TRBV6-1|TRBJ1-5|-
TGTGCCAGCAGTGGAACCGGGACAGGGGTGAATCAGCCCCAGCATTTT
CASSGTGTGVNQPQHF
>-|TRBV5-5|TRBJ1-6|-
TGTGCCAGCAGCTTGGAATTGGGACGGGGATGGGCGCCCCTCCACTTT
CASSLELGRGWAPLHF
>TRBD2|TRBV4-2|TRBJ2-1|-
TGTGCCAGCAGCCAAGGCCGGGGGGAGTGGAAGGGTGAGCAGTTCTTC
CASSQGRGEWKGEQFF
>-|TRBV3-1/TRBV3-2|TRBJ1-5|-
TGTGCCAGCAGCCAAGTCGGCCAGCCCCAGCATTTT
CASSQVGQPQHF
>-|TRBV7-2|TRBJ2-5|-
TGTGCCAGCAGCCCAGGGGGGAACCAAGAGACCCAGTACTTC
CASSPGGNQETQYF
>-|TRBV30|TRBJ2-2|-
TGTGCCTGGAGTGGACAGCCCGTAGAGCTGTTTTTT
CAWSGQPVELFF
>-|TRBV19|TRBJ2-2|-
TGTGCCAGTAGTATCGCCCCCCCGGGTGACGGGGAGCTGTTTTTT
CASSIAPPGDGELFF
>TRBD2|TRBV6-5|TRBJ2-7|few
TGTGCCAGCAGTTACTCGATCTTAGCGGGGCTTTACGAGCAGTACTTC
CASSYSILAGLYEQYF
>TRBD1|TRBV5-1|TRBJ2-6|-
TGCGCCAGCAGCTTGGGGACAGGCTCTGGGGCCAACGTCCTGACTTTC
CASSLGTGSGANVLTF
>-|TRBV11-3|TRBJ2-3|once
TGTGCCAGCAGCTTAGCAGGTAGCACAGATACGCAGTATTTT
CASSLAGSTDTQYF